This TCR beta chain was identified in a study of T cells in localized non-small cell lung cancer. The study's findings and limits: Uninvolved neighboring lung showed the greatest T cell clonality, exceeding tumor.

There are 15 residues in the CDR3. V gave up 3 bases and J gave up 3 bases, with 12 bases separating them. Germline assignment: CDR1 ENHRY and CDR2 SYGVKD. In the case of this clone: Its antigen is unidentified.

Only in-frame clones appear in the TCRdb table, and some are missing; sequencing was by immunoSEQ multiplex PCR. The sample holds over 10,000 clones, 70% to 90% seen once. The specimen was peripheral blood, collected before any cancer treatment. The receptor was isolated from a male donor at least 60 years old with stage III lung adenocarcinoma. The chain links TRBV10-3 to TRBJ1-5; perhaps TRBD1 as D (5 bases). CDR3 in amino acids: CAISDRGAINQPQHF. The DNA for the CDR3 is TGTGCCATCAGTGACCGAGGGGCCATCAATCAGCCCCAGCATTTT.